This TCR beta chain was retrieved from a study of T cell responses to AZD1222 COVID-19 vaccine. Method: immunoSEQ multiplex PCR; TCRdb's copy keeps in-frame clones and lacks some. The sample holds roughly 96,000 clones; 85% to 90% are singletons and the top ten take over 10%. V lost 1 base to trimming and J lost 1 base, with 9 bases between them. Per germline, CDR1 GTSNPN and CDR2 SVGIG (reference sequence). There are 14 residues in the CDR3. On this clone: No antigen is known for it.

Pooled together were second doses at about 4 or about 12 weeks. General observations from the study: Spike-specific TCR breadth and depth both grew after two AZD1222 doses.

The source of this sequence is an adult who received the AZD1222 COVID-19 vaccine. The chain employs TRBV30 and TRBJ2-3; D possibly corresponds to TRBD1 (5 bases). The sample consisted of peripheral blood, taken 28 days after the second AZD1222 dose. CDR3: CAWSAGHRTDTQYF. CDR3 coding DNA: TGTGCCTGGAGTGCCGGACACCGCACAGATACGCAGTATTTT.